Below, one T cell receptor (beta chain) is given with its context. The sample is drawn from a study of blood T cell repertoires in COVID-19. The wider study: PBMCs, B-cell-depleted T cells, or T cells were the source of the cDNA or gDNA that made up the material.

Original handling: Reference gene primers were amplified, and this amplification served to estimate nucleated cell counts. Clones were sequenced by immunoSEQ multiplex PCR, and TCRdb holds only the in-frame ones, with some missing. V and J calls and clone size follow that table, whereas D and trimming were derived from the DNA. The sample holds some 150,000 clones, about four fifths seen once. Germline loops: CDR1 SGHRS, CDR2 YFSETQ. The CDR3 runs to 14 residues. The V and J ends lost 0 bases and 7 bases respectively, with 10 bases between them. The gene calls are TRBV5-1 and TRBJ1-4; D might be TRBD1 (5 bases). The receptor was derived from a human donor in a cohort sampled during active COVID-19. The sample comprised peripheral blood. Written as DNA, the CDR3 is TGCGCCAGCAGCTTGGGGGGCAGGGCTGAAAAACTGTTTTTT. Translation gives CASSLGGRAEKLFF.